This TCR beta chain appears in the sequencing data of a study of cytomegalovirus exposure and HLA in healthy donors. The PCR had 60 Vbeta and 13 Jbeta primers. The repertoire was sequenced with immunoSEQ multiplex PCR; TCRdb's copy has only in-frame clones and lacks some. Of approximately 170,000 clones listed, 60% to 80% are singletons. General observations from the study: Whilst most TCR sequences proved rare, a subset of public TCRs occurred across many donors.

Trimming cost V 4 bases and J 1 base, with 8 bases left between them. Germline lookup yields CDR1 SGHAT and CDR2 FQNNGV. This CDR3 is built from 13 residues. Points on this clone: What it binds is not known.

This chain connects TRBV11-2 to TRBJ2-7, with D possibly being TRBD2 (6 bases). The TCR was taken from a woman aged 30 to 39 in good health and CMV-seropositive. Source material: PBMCs. CDR3: CASSSGLSYEQYF. The CDR3 DNA reads TGTGCCAGCAGCTCGGGACTTTCCTACGAGCAGTACTTC.